These T cell receptor beta chains were read from a single sample in a study of T cell responses to AZD1222 COVID-19 vaccine. Clones were read by immunoSEQ multiplex PCR, and TCRdb kept only the in-frame ones, dropping some. The sample lists 70,000 to 90,000 clones; 70% to 90% were seen once. The input for sequencing was peripheral blood, taken 28 days after the second AZD1222 dose. Receptor source: an adult who received the AZD1222 COVID-19 vaccine. CDR3s include the opening cysteine and the closing phenylalanine or tryptophan. A D gene is named only where the DNA matches it firmly. Expanded clones are given a class, and other clones once, few, many or no size at all.

13	TRBV7-2	NA	TRBJ2-5	NA	CASSLAGGETQYF	TGTGCCAGCAGCTTAGCGGGGGGCGAGACCCAGTACTTC
18	TRBV30	NA	TRBJ2-3	TRBD2	CAWSIGVAGGPGTDTQYF	TGTGCCTGGAGTATTGGGGTAGCGGGGGGGCCAGGCACAGATACGCAGTATTTT
15	TRBV2	NA	TRBJ2-5	TRBD2	CASSPTGTSAETQYF	TGTGCCAGCAGTCCCACCGGGACTAGCGCGGAGACCCAGTACTTC
14	TRBV4-2	NA	TRBJ2-1	NA	CASSQDPPYNEQFF	TGTGCCAGCAGCCAAGACCCCCCTTACAATGAGCAGTTCTTC
13	TRBV7-2	once	TRBJ1-2	TRBD1	CAGRQGPPYGYTF	TGTGCCGGAAGACAGGGACCTCCCTATGGCTACACCTTC
15	TRBV4-3	NA	TRBJ1-1	NA	CASSQDHRENTEAFF	TGCGCCAGCAGCCAAGATCATCGGGAGAACACTGAAGCTTTCTTT
14	TRBV5-1	NA	TRBJ2-1	TRBD2	CASSKTSGTNEQFF	TGCGCCAGCAGCAAAACTAGCGGGACCAATGAGCAGTTCTTC
16	TRBV7-6	NA	TRBJ2-7	TRBD2	CASSLGGRTSSYEQYF	TGTGCCAGCAGCTTAGGGGGCCGGACTAGCTCCTACGAGCAGTACTTC
17	TRBV7-2	NA	TRBJ2-1	TRBD2	CASSLTAGGTSYNEQFF	TGTGCCAGCAGCTTGACAGCGGGGGGTACCTCCTACAATGAGCAGTTCTTC
14	TRBV7-8	NA	TRBJ2-7	NA	CASSLGGSRYEQYF	TGTGCCAGCAGCTTGGGGGGCTCCCGCTACGAGCAGTACTTC
17	TRBV7-9	NA	TRBJ2-1	TRBD2	CASSLSNSGTGINEQFF	TGTGCCAGCAGCTTATCTAATAGCGGGACGGGCATAAATGAGCAGTTCTTC
13	TRBV12-3/TRBV12-4	NA	TRBJ1-2	NA	CASSLQQFYGYTF	TGTGCCAGCAGCCTCCAACAGTTCTATGGCTACACCTTC
15	TRBV3-1/TRBV3-2	NA	TRBJ2-7	NA	CASSQGPEPTYEQYF	TGTGCCAGCAGCCAAGGACCAGAACCCACCTACGAGCAGTACTTC
15	TRBV5-5	NA	TRBJ1-1	NA	CASSFEYLGVAEAFF	TGTGCCAGCAGCTTCGAGTATCTGGGAGTCGCTGAAGCTTTCTTT
14	TRBV27	NA	TRBJ1-3	NA	CASSLTGTGNTIYF	TGTGCCAGCAGTTTAACGGGAACTGGAAACACCATATATTTT
14	TRBV12-5	NA	TRBJ1-2	NA	CASGLVGNLGGYTF	TGTGCTAGTGGTTTGGTTGGGAACTTAGGTGGCTACACCTTC
15	TRBV6-1	NA	TRBJ2-3	NA	CASSDPISSSDTQYF	TGTGCCAGCAGTGACCCCATTAGTAGTTCAGATACGCAGTATTTT
14	TRBV19	NA	TRBJ1-2	NA	CASSSQPRDYGYTF	TGTGCCAGTAGTAGCCAACCGAGGGACTATGGCTACACCTTC
14	TRBV2	NA	TRBJ1-1	TRBD1	CASSRQGGNTEAFF	TGTGCCAGCAGCAGACAGGGTGGAAACACTGAAGCTTTCTTT
15	TRBV5-4	NA	TRBJ2-3	TRBD2	CATLTSVSSTDTQYF	TGTGCCACCCTAACTAGCGTCTCTAGCACAGATACGCAGTATTTT
15	TRBV19	NA	TRBJ2-2	NA	CASSTQVGDTGELFF	TGTGCCAGTAGTACACAGGTTGGTGACACCGGGGAGCTGTTTTTT
15	TRBV7-6	NA	TRBJ2-3	NA	CASSLALGSTDTQYF	TGTGCCAGCAGCTTAGCGCTCGGGAGCACAGATACGCAGTATTTT
16	TRBV19	NA	TRBJ2-5	NA	CASSNPRARFQETQYF	TGTGCCAGTAGTAACCCCCGAGCCCGTTTCCAAGAGACCCAGTACTTC
14	TRBV28	few	TRBJ1-1	TRBD1	CASRLLGQATEAFF	TGTGCCAGCAGACTATTGGGACAGGCCACTGAAGCTTTCTTT
15	TRBV28	NA	TRBJ2-7	NA	CASSSPQGRSYEQYF	TGTGCCAGCAGTTCCCCCCAGGGACGCTCCTACGAGCAGTACTTC
17	TRBV15	NA	TRBJ1-1	NA	CATSRDPTGTLTPEAFF	TGTGCCACCAGCAGAGATCCTACAGGGACATTAACCCCTGAAGCTTTCTTT